The rows below give T cell receptor beta chains drawn from one sample of a study of blood T cell repertoires in COVID-19. The data were produced by immunoSEQ multiplex PCR, yet TCRdb's version contains in-frame clones alone and is incomplete. Of more than 300,000 clones listed, 85% to 90% are singletons. The specimen sequenced was PBMCs or T cells enriched from blood (not recorded which). All receptors derive from a man aged 30-40 years who had recovered from COVID-19. CDR3s leave out the opening cysteine and the closing phenylalanine or tryptophan. Fields, in order: J gene, V gene, CDR3 protein.

J: TRBJ2-3; V: TRBV30; CDR3: AWTTGADTQY
J: TRBJ2-7; V: TRBV7-9; CDR3: ASRFVGQGVYEQY
J: TRBJ2-5; V: TRBV16; CDR3: ASSHLEWGTNYQETQY
J: TRBJ2-1; V: TRBV2; CDR3: ASILRDRPYNEQF
J: TRBJ2-6; V: TRBV14; CDR3: ASSLQNIISGANVLT
J: TRBJ1-5; V: TRBV12-3/TRBV12-4; CDR3: ASSLGRDQPQH
J: TRBJ2-7; V: TRBV12-5; CDR3: ASGPQQSPGVEQY
J: TRBJ2-3; V: TRBV27; CDR3: ASGLAGHRGDTQY
J: TRBJ1-1; V: TRBV18; CDR3: ASSPVGTALNTEAF
J: TRBJ2-1; V: TRBV3-1/TRBV3-2; CDR3: ASSRDRSISYNEQF
J: TRBJ1-1; V: TRBV2; CDR3: ASRSLEAGDTEAF
J: TRBJ1-1; V: TRBV12-3/TRBV12-4; CDR3: ASNSFKNTEAF
J: TRBJ1-6; V: TRBV12-3/TRBV12-4; CDR3: ASSLGQTGAH
J: TRBJ1-4; V: TRBV18; CDR3: ASSPDRGRNEKLF
J: TRBJ1-2; V: TRBV7-2; CDR3: ASSPETGTNYGYT
J: TRBJ1-6; V: TRBV27; CDR3: ASSLPPGLGSPLH
J: TRBJ1-4; V: TRBV5-4; CDR3: ASSLREEEKLF